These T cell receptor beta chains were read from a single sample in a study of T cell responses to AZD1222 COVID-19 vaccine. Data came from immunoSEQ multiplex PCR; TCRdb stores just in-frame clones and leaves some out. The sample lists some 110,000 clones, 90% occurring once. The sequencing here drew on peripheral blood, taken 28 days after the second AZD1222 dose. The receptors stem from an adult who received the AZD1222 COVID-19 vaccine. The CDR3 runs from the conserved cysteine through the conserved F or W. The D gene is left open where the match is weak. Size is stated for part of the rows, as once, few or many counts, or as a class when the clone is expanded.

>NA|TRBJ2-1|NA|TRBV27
CASSLGSLPEQFF
TGTGCCAGCAGTTTGGGCAGCTTACCCGAGCAGTTCTTC
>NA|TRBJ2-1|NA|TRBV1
CTSSQDYGVDNEQFF
TGCACCAGCAGCCAAGACTACGGGGTCGACAATGAGCAGTTCTTC
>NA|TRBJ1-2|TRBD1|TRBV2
CASSTGQANYGYTF
TGTGCCAGCAGTACTGGACAGGCCAACTATGGCTACACCTTC
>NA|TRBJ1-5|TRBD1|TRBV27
CASTLQGRQPQHF
TGTGCCAGCACACTACAGGGGCGTCAGCCCCAGCATTTT
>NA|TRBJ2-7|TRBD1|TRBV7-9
CASSEPGQGAVEQYF
TGTGCCAGCAGCGAACCGGGACAGGGGGCTGTCGAGCAGTACTTC
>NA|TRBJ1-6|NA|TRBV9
CASSVGWSSYNSPLHF
TGTGCCAGCAGCGTAGGGTGGAGCTCCTATAATTCACCCCTCCACTTT
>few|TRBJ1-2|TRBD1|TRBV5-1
CASSLDTGTGRYGYTF
TGCGCCAGCAGCTTGGACACCGGGACAGGGCGATATGGCTACACCTTC
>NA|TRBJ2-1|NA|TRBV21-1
CASSKAGGRVPYNEQFF
TGTGCCAGCAGCAAAGCGGGGGGGAGGGTACCCTACAATGAGCAGTTCTTC
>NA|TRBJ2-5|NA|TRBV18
CASSPPGGKPEETQYF
TGTGCCAGCTCACCACCTGGGGGCAAACCCGAAGAGACCCAGTACTTC
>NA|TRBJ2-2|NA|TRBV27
CASYKAGAATGELFF
TGTGCCAGCTATAAGGCGGGGGCCGCCACCGGGGAGCTGTTTTTT
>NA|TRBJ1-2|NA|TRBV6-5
CASSSPFGNGYTF
TGTGCCAGCAGTTCGCCCTTTGGTAATGGCTACACCTTC
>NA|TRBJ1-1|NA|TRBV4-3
CASSPGDTANTEAFF
TGCGCCAGCAGCCCCGGGGACACTGCGAACACTGAAGCTTTCTTT
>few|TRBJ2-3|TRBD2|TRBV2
CASIEAGVSTDTQYF
TGTGCCAGCATCGAAGCGGGGGTTAGCACAGATACGCAGTATTTT
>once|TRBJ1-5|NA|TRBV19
CASSIDPNRNQPQHF
TGTGCCAGTAGTATAGACCCGAACAGAAATCAGCCCCAGCATTTT
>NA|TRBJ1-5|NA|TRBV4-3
CASSQEVRGRGQPQHF
TGCGCCAGCAGCCAAGAGGTTCGGGGGAGGGGTCAGCCCCAGCATTTT
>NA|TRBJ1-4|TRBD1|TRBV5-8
CASSWGQTGATNEKLFF
TGTGCCAGCAGCTGGGGACAGACGGGGGCAACTAATGAAAAACTGTTTTTT
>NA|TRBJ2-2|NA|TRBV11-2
CASLLAGNGNTGELFF
TGTGCCAGCCTCCTTGCAGGCAACGGGAACACCGGGGAGCTGTTTTTT
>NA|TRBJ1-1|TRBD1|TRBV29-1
CSVDRTGGTTEAFF
TGCAGCGTTGACCGGACAGGGGGGACCACTGAAGCTTTCTTT
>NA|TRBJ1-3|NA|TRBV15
CATSSGTMANTIYF
TGTGCCACCAGCTCCGGTACTATGGCCAACACCATATATTTT
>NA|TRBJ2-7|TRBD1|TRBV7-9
CASSSRDRGYEQYF
TGTGCCAGCAGCTCCCGGGACAGGGGCTACGAGCAGTACTTC
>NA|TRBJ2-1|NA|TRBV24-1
CATSAGASEQFF
TGTGCCACCAGTGCGGGGGCAAGTGAGCAGTTCTTC
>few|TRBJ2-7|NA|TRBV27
CASRPSRAGPYEQYF
TGTGCCAGCAGACCTTCACGGGCAGGGCCCTACGAGCAGTACTTC
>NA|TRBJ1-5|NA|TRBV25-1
CASSPPGTGYQPQHF
TGTGCCAGCAGCCCCCCCGGAACAGGGTATCAGCCCCAGCATTTT
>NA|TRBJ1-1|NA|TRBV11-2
CASSLSELTEAFF
TGTGCCAGCAGCTTAAGCGAGCTCACTGAAGCTTTCTTT
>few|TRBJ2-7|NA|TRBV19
CASSIGQGGYEQYF
TGTGCCAGTAGTATTGGGCAGGGGGGCTACGAGCAGTACTTC
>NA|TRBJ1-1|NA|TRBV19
CASSIGLANTEAFF
TGTGCCAGTAGTATAGGTCTGGCGAACACTGAAGCTTTCTTT
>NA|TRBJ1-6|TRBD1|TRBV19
CASKTGNNSPLHF
TGTGCCAGTAAGACAGGGAATAATTCACCCCTCCACTTT
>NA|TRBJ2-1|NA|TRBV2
CASGRGNEQFF
TGTGCCAGCGGGCGGGGCAATGAGCAGTTCTTC
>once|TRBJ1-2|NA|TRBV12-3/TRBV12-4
CASSFTGGYTF
TGTGCCAGCAGTTTCACAGGCGGCTACACCTTC
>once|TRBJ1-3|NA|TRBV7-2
CASSLAGASGNTIYF
TGTGCCAGCAGCTTAGCGGGGGCGTCTGGAAACACCATATATTTT
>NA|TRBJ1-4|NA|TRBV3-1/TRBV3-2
CASSPGTLNEKLFF
TGTGCCAGCAGTCCCGGGACCCTTAATGAAAAACTGTTTTTT
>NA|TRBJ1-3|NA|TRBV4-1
CASSQDWARLLSGNTIYF
TGCGCCAGCAGCCAAGATTGGGCCCGTCTACTCTCTGGAAACACCATATATTTT
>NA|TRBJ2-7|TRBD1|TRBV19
CASSIDQRQGASYEQYF
TGTGCCAGTAGTATAGACCAAAGACAGGGGGCATCCTACGAGCAGTACTTC
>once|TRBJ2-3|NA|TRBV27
CASSLFMTDTQYF
TGTGCCAGCAGTTTATTTATGACAGATACGCAGTATTTT
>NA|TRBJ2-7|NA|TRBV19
CASSSQSVVTYEQYF
TGTGCCAGTAGTAGCCAATCTGTGGTTACCTACGAGCAGTACTTC
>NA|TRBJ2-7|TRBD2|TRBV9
CASSVDGGAASEQYF
TGTGCCAGCAGCGTAGACGGGGGGGCGGCATCCGAGCAGTACTTC
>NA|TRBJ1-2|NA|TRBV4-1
CASSQGDLRNYGYTF
TGCGCCAGCAGCCAAGGGGACCTTCGGAACTATGGCTACACCTTC
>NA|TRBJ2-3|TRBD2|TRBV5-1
CASSLGVGSGRTDTQYF
TGCGCCAGCAGCTTGGGGGTGGGTAGCGGGCGCACAGATACGCAGTATTTT
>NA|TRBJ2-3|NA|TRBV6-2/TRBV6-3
CASSLGAARTDTQYF
TGTGCCAGCAGTTTAGGGGCGGCGCGCACAGATACGCAGTATTTT